A selection of T cell receptor beta chains follows, all from one sample in a study of CD8+CD57+ T cells in acquired aplastic anemia. TCRdb itself ran the reads through MiXCR, one entry per CDR3 protein. In the table there are 55,000 to 80,000 distinct CDR3 sequences, 45% to 55% of which are singletons. Material for sequencing was sorted CD4+, CD8+, or CD8+CD57+ T cells (not recorded which) from PBMCs. These receptors came from a human donor in good health, serving as a control. The CDR3 runs from the conserved cysteine through the conserved F or W. Each record gives: clone size, V gene, J gene, D gene, CDR3 DNA, CDR3 protein. A D gene is named only where the DNA matches it firmly. Only some rows state a clone size, as once, few, many or a class for expanded clones.

size: .
V: TRBV7-2
J: TRBJ2-7
D: .
DNA: TGTGCCAGCAGGATTGGCACTAGGATCATAACCTTC
CDR3: CASRIGTRIITF

size: many
V: TRBV12-3/TRBV12-4
J: TRBJ1-4
D: .
DNA: TGTGCCAGCAGTTTATCTTTAGGGACTAATGAAAAACTGTTTTTT
CDR3: CASSLSLGTNEKLFF

size: medium-sized
V: TRBV2
J: TRBJ1-1
D: .
DNA: TGTGCCAGCAGCGCGGGCCTTGAAGCTTTCTTT
CDR3: CASSAGLEAFF

size: .
V: TRBV29-1
J: TRBJ2-7
D: .
DNA: TGCAGCGTTCCAGAGAACAGTAATCTTCTCTTC
CDR3: CSVPENSNLLF

size: .
V: TRBV6-4
J: TRBJ2-7
D: TRBD2
DNA: TGTGCCAGCAGTGTCGATCCTAGCGGGACCTACGAGCAGTACTTC
CDR3: CASSVDPSGTYEQYF

size: many
V: TRBV27
J: TRBJ1-6
D: .
DNA: TGTGCCAGCAGTTTAGGCGGGACACCCCTCCACTTT
CDR3: CASSLGGTPLHF

size: .
V: TRBV11-1
J: TRBJ1-1
D: TRBD1
DNA: TGTGCCAGCAGCTTAGTGGGGACAGGGGTGAGCACTGAAGCTTTCTTT
CDR3: CASSLVGTGVSTEAFF

size: many
V: TRBV6-2/TRBV6-3
J: TRBJ2-1
D: TRBD1
DNA: TGTGCCAGCAGTTACTCTAACGACAGGGTTGGCAATGAGCAGTTCTTC
CDR3: CASSYSNDRVGNEQFF

size: .
V: TRBV6-1
J: TRBJ1-1
D: .
DNA: TGTGCCAACAGCGACAAGGACAGCTACACTGAAGCTTCCTTT
CDR3: CANSDKDSYTEASF

size: .
V: TRBV29-1
J: TRBJ1-2
D: .
DNA: TGCAGCGTTGACTCGGGTGGCTACACCTTC
CDR3: CSVDSGGYTF

size: many
V: TRBV13
J: TRBJ2-3
D: .
DNA: TGTGCCAGCAGCCCTTCGACTCGCACAGATACGCAGTATTTT
CDR3: CASSPSTRTDTQYF

size: .
V: TRBV29-1
J: TRBJ2-5
D: .
DNA: TGCAGCGCCGAGGAGACCATCACCTACCGAGAGACCCAGTACTTC
CDR3: CSAEETITYRETQYF

size: many
V: TRBV27
J: TRBJ2-3
D: TRBD1
DNA: TGTGCCAGCACGGGACAGAGCACAGATACGCAGTATTTT
CDR3: CASTGQSTDTQYF

size: once
V: TRBV20-1
J: TRBJ2-7
D: .
DNA: TGCAGTGCCAGCAGTTTGCCCGTGACCTACGAGCAGTACTTC
CDR3: CSASSLPVTYEQYF

size: .
V: TRBV7-2
J: TRBJ2-1
D: .
DNA: TGTGCCAGCAGCCCTACAGGGTACAATGAGCAGTTCTTC
CDR3: CASSPTGYNEQFF

size: many
V: TRBV7-9
J: TRBJ1-2
D: TRBD1
DNA: TGTGCCAGCAGCTTGGGACAGGGGGCCTTTGATGGCTACACCTTC
CDR3: CASSLGQGAFDGYTF

size: many
V: TRBV6-1
J: TRBJ2-3
D: TRBD2
DNA: TGTGCCAGCAGTGAGGGGACTAGCGGGGGGGCAGATACGCAGTATTTT
CDR3: CASSEGTSGGADTQYF

size: many
V: TRBV19
J: TRBJ1-1
D: .
DNA: TGTGCCAGTAGTAGATCTGGACTAACTGAAGCTTTCTTT
CDR3: CASSRSGLTEAFF

size: many
V: TRBV4-1
J: TRBJ1-5
D: .
DNA: TGCGCCAGCAGCCAAGTCCTGGGGGGGATTTGGGATCAGCCCCAGCATTTT
CDR3: CASSQVLGGIWDQPQHF

size: .
V: TRBV7-9
J: TRBJ1-2
D: .
DNA: TGTGCCAGCAGTTTGACAGTTGATGGCTACACCTTC
CDR3: CASSLTVDGYTF

size: many
V: TRBV27
J: TRBJ1-5
D: .
DNA: TGTGCCAGCAGTAAGACAGATAGCAATCAGCCCCAGCATTTT
CDR3: CASSKTDSNQPQHF

size: .
V: TRBV19
J: TRBJ1-1
D: .
DNA: TGTGCCCGTAGTATATACAGGTTAGCCACCGAAGCTTTCTTT
CDR3: CARSIYRLATEAFF

size: .
V: TRBV25-1
J: TRBJ1-4
D: .
DNA: TGTGCCAGCAGAGGGGACATAAAACAGGGACTGTTTTTT
CDR3: CASRGDIKQGLFF

size: .
V: TRBV7-2
J: TRBJ2-3
D: .
DNA: TGTGCCAGTCAACGGGGGAACACAGATACGCAGTATTTT
CDR3: CASQRGNTDTQYF

size: many
V: TRBV27
J: TRBJ1-1
D: .
DNA: TGTGCCAGCAGTAATCTAGGAGGGGGGACTGAAGCTTTCTTT
CDR3: CASSNLGGGTEAFF

size: .
V: TRBV29-1
J: TRBJ2-3
D: TRBD1
DNA: TGCAGCGTATGCGGACAGGGCCGGACAGATACGCAGTATTTT
CDR3: CSVCGQGRTDTQYF

size: medium-sized
V: TRBV2
J: TRBJ1-2
D: TRBD1
DNA: TGTGCCAGCAGGGACAGGGGTGTTGGCTACACCTTC
CDR3: CASRDRGVGYTF

size: .
V: TRBV7-8
J: TRBJ1-1
D: .
DNA: TGTGCCAGCAGCTCGGGATGGGGGGTAGGGACTGAAGCTTTCTTT
CDR3: CASSSGWGVGTEAFF

size: few
V: TRBV10-3
J: TRBJ2-7
D: .
DNA: TGTGCCATCAGTGAGTCGCCCGACATAGCTGGCTCCTACGAGCAGTACTTC
CDR3: CAISESPDIAGSYEQYF

size: many
V: TRBV27
J: TRBJ1-5
D: TRBD1
DNA: TGTGCCAGCAGTTCGGACAGGCGTCAGCCCCAGCATTTT
CDR3: CASSSDRRQPQHF

size: many
V: TRBV27
J: TRBJ2-5
D: .
DNA: TGTGCCAGCAGTCCGGACCTGGCGGAGGAGACCCAGTACTTC
CDR3: CASSPDLAEETQYF

size: .
V: TRBV5-1
J: TRBJ1-2
D: TRBD1
DNA: TGCGCCAGCAGCGGCGGGACAGGGAATGGCTACACCTTC
CDR3: CASSGGTGNGYTF

size: .
V: TRBV4-1
J: TRBJ2-5
D: TRBD2
DNA: TGCGCCAGCAGCCCACGACTAGCGGGAGGACGAGAGACCCAGTACTTC
CDR3: CASSPRLAGGRETQYF

size: many
V: TRBV3-1
J: TRBJ1-4
D: .
DNA: TGTGCCAGCAGCCAGATAGGAAATGGTTGGGAAAAACTGTTTTTT
CDR3: CASSQIGNGWEKLFF

size: many
V: TRBV25-1
J: TRBJ1-2
D: TRBD1
DNA: TGTGCCAGCAGTGAGGGACAGGGTTGGGACTATGGCTACACCTTC
CDR3: CASSEGQGWDYGYTF

size: .
V: TRBV24-1
J: TRBJ2-1
D: .
DNA: TGTGCCACCAGTGATTTGCGGCAGGGCTACAAGGACCAGCTTACTTTC
CDR3: CATSDLRQGYKDQLTF